This is a list of T cell receptor beta chains from one sample in a study of OX40 agonist ivuxolimab in advanced cancers. The assay was immunoSEQ multiplex PCR, and TCRdb's table has in-frame clones only and misses some. The data contain 48,000 or so clones, 80% to 95% of them singletons. This material consisted of CD4+ or CD8+ T cells sorted from blood, taken in a trial of the OX40 agonist ivuxolimab. Receptors were obtained from an adult with an advanced solid tumor such as melanoma, head and neck, liver or kidney cancer. Each CDR3 is given with its conserved first and last residue. The D gene is left open where the match is weak. For some rows the clone size is stated as once, few or many, or as a class when expanded; others skip it.

TRBD1	TRBV9	TRBJ1-1	few	CASSMTGGGEAFF	TGTGCCAGCAGCATGACAGGGGGAGGTGAAGCTTTCTTT
TRBD1	TRBV7-8	TRBJ1-5	-	CASSRVGGGTGIGNQPQHF	TGTGCCAGCAGCCGAGTAGGGGGAGGGACAGGGATAGGCAATCAGCCCCAGCATTTT
-	TRBV27	TRBJ1-1	-	CASSLTSSHAEAFF	TGTGCCAGCAGTTTAACATCGAGTCACGCTGAAGCTTTCTTT
TRBD1	TRBV19	TRBJ1-6	-	CASSKRGLNSPLHF	TGTGCCAGTAGTAAAAGGGGGCTTAATTCACCCCTCCACTTT
-	TRBV27	TRBJ1-1	-	CASSLGERSEAFF	TGTGCCAGCAGTTTAGGTGAGCGGTCTGAAGCTTTCTTT
-	TRBV10-1	TRBJ1-6	-	CASSESPNSPLHF	TGCGCCAGCAGTGAGAGCCCGAATTCACCCCTCCACTTT
-	TRBV5-8	TRBJ2-2	-	CASSLRAFEGGGELFF	TGTGCCAGCAGCTTACGGGCGTTCGAAGGAGGCGGGGAGCTGTTTTTT
TRBD1	TRBV7-9	TRBJ2-2	-	CASSHKGTAPGTGELFF	TGTGCCAGCAGCCACAAAGGGACAGCCCCTGGCACCGGGGAGCTGTTTTTT
TRBD1	TRBV7-3	TRBJ2-5	-	CASSSDRGETQYF	TGTGCCAGCAGCAGCGACAGGGGAGAGACCCAGTACTTC
TRBD1	TRBV15	TRBJ2-5	-	CATRTGVQETQYF	TGTGCCACCAGGACAGGGGTTCAGGAGACCCAGTACTTC
-	TRBV27	TRBJ2-7	-	CASSLSGYEQYF	TGTGCCAGCAGTTTATCGGGATACGAGCAGTACTTC
TRBD1	TRBV7-6	TRBJ1-6	-	CASSLLDRVGNSPLHF	TGTGCCAGCAGCCTCCTGGACAGGGTTGGAAATTCACCCCTCCACTTT
-	TRBV19	TRBJ1-5	-	CASSSDLLLGGSNQPQHF	TGTGCCAGTAGTTCCGACCTCCTATTAGGCGGTAGCAATCAGCCCCAGCATTTT
TRBD1	TRBV19	TRBJ1-5	once	CASSLDRGNQPQHF	TGTGCCAGTAGTCTCGACAGGGGTAATCAGCCCCAGCATTTT
TRBD1	TRBV19	TRBJ1-5	-	CASSTEDRGGNQPQHF	TGTGCCAGTAGTACCGAGGACAGGGGGGGCAATCAGCCCCAGCATTTT
-	TRBV7-9	TRBJ2-7	-	CASSLVGLSSYEQYF	TGTGCCAGCAGCTTAGTGGGGCTAAGCTCCTACGAGCAGTACTTC
TRBD1	TRBV30	TRBJ2-7	-	CAWNLGTGHYEQYF	TGTGCCTGGAACTTAGGGACAGGGCACTACGAGCAGTACTTC
-	TRBV5-1	TRBJ2-7	-	CASSLGAGLSYEQYF	TGCGCCAGCAGCTTGGGGGCGGGGCTCTCCTACGAGCAGTACTTC
-	TRBV6-5	TRBJ2-5	-	CASGDGSQTQYF	TGTGCCAGTGGGGACGGTTCGCAGACCCAGTACTTC
-	TRBV4-1	TRBJ2-1	-	CASSQAGLDEQFF	TGCGCCAGCAGCCAAGCCGGTTTGGATGAGCAGTTCTTC
-	TRBV7-9	TRBJ1-6	-	CASQDVGVAGDNSPLHF	TGTGCCAGCCAAGACGTAGGGGTAGCAGGGGATAATTCACCCCTCCACTTT
-	TRBV6-1	TRBJ2-5	-	CASTEGGIATQYF	TGTGCCAGCACCGAGGGGGGGATAGCGACCCAGTACTTC